This T cell receptor (beta chain) was obtained from a study of control samples from healthy donors and cancer patients. This clone was recorded only once. Using immunoSEQ multiplex PCR, the repertoire was profiled, and TCRdb retains in-frame clones only, with some absent. Of around 130,000 clones listed, roughly 89% were seen once; the top ten hold over 10%. The CDR3 length is 16 residues. The germline CDR1 and CDR2 sequences are SGHNT and YENEEA. Between the trimmed V and J ends, which lost 5 bases and 7 bases, there was a span of 21 bases. The sequenced sample consisted of blood. The receptor was derived from a man aged 30-40 years in good health. This chain uses TRBV11-3 with TRBJ2-1, with D possibly TRBD2 on 6 matching bases. The CDR3 DNA reads as TGTGCCAGCAGCCCACGGGACGGCCGGCGGGGAAATGAGCAGTTCTTC. Its translation: CASSPRDGRRGNEQFF. Full variable domain (remainder filled in from reference TRBV11-3 and TRBJ2-1): EAGVVQSPRYKIIEKKQPVAFWCNPISGHNTLYWYLQNLGQGPELLIRYENEEAVDDSQLPKDRFSAERLKGVDSTLKIQPAELGDSAVYLCASSPRDGRRGNEQFFGPGTRLTVL.